Sequencing of this TCR beta chain was carried out in a study of cytomegalovirus exposure and HLA in healthy donors. The study, taken as a whole, reports: Earlier findings revealed that most TCR beta V segments proved productive either about 87% or about 30% of the time. Available immune exposure information covered CMV serostatus only. A later analysis appeared to link common viral pathogens to several of the most significant clusters.

About this clone itself: Its antigen is still unknown. This specimen includes other DNA sequences encoding the same CDR3.

The primer mix had 60 Vbeta and 13 Jbeta primers. TCRdb's copy holds only in-frame clones and misses some; the assay was immunoSEQ multiplex PCR. The profile covers about 140,000 clones, with about three quarters appearing a single time and 1.8% taken by the ten largest. This TCR was recovered from a man aged 35 to 55 in good health and CMV-seronegative. The sample taken for sequencing was PBMCs.

CDR3 in DNA: TGTGCCAGCAGTCTCCAGTACGAGCAGTACTTC. Translated: CASSLQYEQYF. This chain joins TRBV28 and TRBJ2-7; D remains unclear. The CDR3 runs to 11 residues. From germline, CDR1 is MDHEN and CDR2 SYDVKM. Trimming cost V 5 bases and J 4 bases, with 6 bases left between them. Combining the CDR3 with reference TRBV28 and TRBJ2-7 gives the whole variable domain DVKVTQSSRYLVKRTGEKVFLECVQDMDHENMFWYRQDPGLGLRLIYFSYDVKMKEKGDIPEGYSVSREKKERFSLILESASTNQTSMYLCASSLQYEQYFGPGTRLTVT.